The 7 T cell receptor beta chains below were found in one sample sequenced in a study of T cells in localized non-small cell lung cancer. Libraries were prepared by immunoSEQ multiplex PCR; TCRdb keeps only in-frame clonotypes and omits some of them. Of about 26,000 clones in the sample, roughly nine tenths are singletons; the top ten hold more than 12%. The sample here was peripheral blood, taken before any cancer treatment. The receptors stem from a female donor at least 60 years old with stage II squamous cell lung carcinoma.

A few counts support this clone. V is TRBV5-1 and J is TRBJ1-1; TRBD1 aligns across 9 bases. V lost 1 base, J lost 4 bases, and 2 bases stayed unmatched. CDR1 SGHRS and CDR2 YFSETQ come from the germline V gene. The CDR3 totals 14 residues. The CDR3 loop is CASSLQDRGTEAFF. The DNA for the CDR3 is TGCGCCAGCAGCTTGCAGGACAGGGGCACTGAAGCTTTCTTT. Complete variable domain (other parts from reference TRBV5-1 and TRBJ1-1): KAGVTQTPRYLIKTRGQQVTLSCSPISGHRSVSWYQQTPGQGLQFLFEYFSETQRNKGNFPGRFSGRQFSNSRSEMNVSTLELGDSALYLCASSLQDRGTEAFFGQGTRLTVV.

The rearrangement links TRBV28 to TRBJ2-4, with D perhaps matching TRBD2 (5 bases). The CDR3 spans 12 residues. CDR1 and CDR2 (germline): MDHEN, SYDVKM. The V and J ends lost 5 bases and 8 bases respectively, with 10 bases between them. CDR3 region: CASSNTRDIQYF. DNA of the CDR3: TGTGCCAGCAGTAACACTAGGGACATTCAGTACTTC.

This clone was recorded only once. The V and J genes are TRBV11-2 and TRBJ2-5, with D perhaps given as TRBD1 or TRBD2 (5 bases each). The CDR3 is made up of 13 amino acids. The V end was cut by 5 bases, the J end by 3 bases, with 10 bases between. The germline V gene encodes CDR1 SGHAT and CDR2 FQNNGV. The CDR3 DNA reads TGTGCCAGCAGCCTCGGGACCAAAGAGACCCAGTACTTC. Residues: CASSLGTKETQYF.

The CDR3, as DNA: TGTGCCAGTAGTGCTCGGACAGGGGGGTTTTTGTATGAGCAGTTCTTC. This gives the protein CASSARTGGFLYEQFF. V is TRBV19 and J is TRBJ2-1; the match to TRBD1 covers 10 bases. Germline V gives CDR1 LNHDA, CDR2 SQIVND (reference sequence). This CDR3 spans 16 amino acids. V lost 5 bases to trimming and J lost 8 bases; unmatched junction nucleotides: 12.

The J gene is TRBJ2-5, the V gene TRBV6-1; 12 positions match TRBD2. Germline CDR1 and CDR2: MNHNS and SASEGT. The CDR3 loop spans 15 amino acids. V trimming: 7 bases; J trimming: 1 base; junction bases outside the gene matches: 4. The CDR3 loop reads CASNGLAGTQETQYF. The DNA for the CDR3 is TGTGCCAGCAACGGACTAGCGGGAACCCAAGAGACCCAGTACTTC.

The chain joins TRBV7-2 to TRBJ2-5; TRBD2 is a possible D gene (5 bases). Germline V CDR1 and CDR2: SGHTA, FQGNSA. The CDR3 consists of 15 residues. Between the trimmed V and J ends, which lost 3 bases and 2 bases, there was a span of 13 bases. The CDR3 coding sequence is TGTGCCAGCAGCTTGGTTACTAGTCGACAAGAGACCCAGTACTTC. The encoded protein is CASSLVTSRQETQYF.

The V gene is TRBV27, the J gene TRBJ2-1; D gene unclear. Germline CDR1 and CDR2: MNHEY and SMNVEV (reference sequence). The CDR3 is made up of 16 amino acids. V lost 2 bases and J 0 bases, leaving 11 bases between the germline ends. The CDR3 reads CASSLVLHLSYNEQFF. For the CDR3, the DNA is TGTGCCAGCAGTTTAGTATTACACCTCTCCTACAATGAGCAGTTCTTC.